The entry below describes one T cell receptor beta chain. Germline assignment: CDR1 LNHDA and CDR2 SQIVND (reference sequence). The length of the CDR3 is 13 residues. Trimming at V came to 8 bases and at J to 1 base, leaving 0 bases not matched to a gene. The data were obtained in a study of T-cell memory formation after mild COVID-19. Using its own MiXCR run on the 5' RACE reads, TCRdb lists one record per CDR3 protein. The sample has roughly 280,000 distinct CDR3 sequences, roughly 8.2% seen once. The sample taken for sequencing was PBMCs or a T cell subset sorted from them (not recorded which). The chain couples TRBV19 to TRBJ2-1; 9 bases agree with TRBD1. This TCR was recovered from a man in his late teens or twenties who had mild COVID-19 (a few samples of this study predate the infection). Cell type and time point are not known. The CDR3 protein is CASDRGSYNEQFF. The CDR3 DNA sequence: TGTGCCAGTGACAGGGGGTCCTACAATGAGCAGTTCTTC.